The clone carrying this T cell receptor (beta chain) was detected ten times or more. V lost 5 bases and J 2 bases, leaving 7 bases between the germline ends. The CDR3 has 13 amino acids. CDR1 and CDR2 (germline): DFQATT, SNEGSKA (reference sequence). The sample comes from a study of identical twins. In TCRdb, the 5' RACE reads were re-called with MiXCR into one record per CDR3 protein. The sample yields roughly 690,000 distinct CDR3 sequences, 20% to 25% seen once. These records were also assigned to another study, of T cells expressing NK-cell markers.

This TCR derives from a woman aged 18-30 years in good health. The source material was PBMCs. V gene TRBV20-1 combines with J gene TRBJ2-6; D unresolved. CDR3 DNA sequence: TGCAGTGCTGCGGTGACTGGGGCCAACGTCCTGACTTTC. Its translation: CSAAVTGANVLTF.